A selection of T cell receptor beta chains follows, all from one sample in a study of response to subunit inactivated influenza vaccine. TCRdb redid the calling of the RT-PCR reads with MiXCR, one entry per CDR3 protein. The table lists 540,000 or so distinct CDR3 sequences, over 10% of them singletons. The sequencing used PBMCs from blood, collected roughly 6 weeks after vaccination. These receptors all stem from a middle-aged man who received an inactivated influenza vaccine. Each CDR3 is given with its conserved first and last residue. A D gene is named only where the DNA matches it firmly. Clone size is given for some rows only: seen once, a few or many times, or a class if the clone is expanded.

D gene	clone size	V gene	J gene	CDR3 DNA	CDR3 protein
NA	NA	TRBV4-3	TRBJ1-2	TGCGCCAGCAGCCAAGAAGTGTCCAGGGCAGGGGTACTACTCAACTATGGCTACACCTTC	CASSQEVSRAGVLLNYGYTF
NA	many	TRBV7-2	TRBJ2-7	TGTGCCAGCAGCTTAGAGGTCTACGAGCAGTACTTC	CASSLEVYEQYF
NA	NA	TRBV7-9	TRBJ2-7	TGTGCCAGCAGCCCTACACCTGGATACGAGCAGTACTTC	CASSPTPGYEQYF
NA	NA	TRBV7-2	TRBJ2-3	TGTGCCAGCAGCCCGAGGTCCTCTCAAACAGATACGCAGTATTTT	CASSPRSSQTDTQYF
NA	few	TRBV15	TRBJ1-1	TGTGCCACCAGCAGAGACAGGGTGGGGACTGAAGCTTTCTTT	CATSRDRVGTEAFF
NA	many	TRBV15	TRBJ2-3	TGTGCCACCAGCAGAGGAGAACAGGGAATCAGGGATACGCAGTATTTT	CATSRGEQGIRDTQYF
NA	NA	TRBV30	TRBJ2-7	TGTGCCTGGAGGCGGGACGGTGACTACGAGCAGTACTTC	CAWRRDGDYEQYF
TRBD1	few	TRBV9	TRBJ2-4	TGTGCCAGCAGCGCCGGGACAGGGGGTTTAGGCAAAAACATTCAGTACTTC	CASSAGTGGLGKNIQYF
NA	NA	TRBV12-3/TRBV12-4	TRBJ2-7	TGTGCCAGCAGTCTGACCCCGGGGACTTCCTACGAGCAGTACTTC	CASSLTPGTSYEQYF
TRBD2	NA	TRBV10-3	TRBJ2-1	TGTGCCATCAGTGGATCTAGCGGGAGGGCGGGCAATGAGCAGTTCTTC	CAISGSSGRAGNEQFF
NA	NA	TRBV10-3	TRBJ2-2	TGTGCCATCTCGTGGGCTAGGACGAACACCGGGGAGCTGTTTTTT	CAISWARTNTGELFF
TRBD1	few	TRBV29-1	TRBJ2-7	TGCAGCGCGACAGGGTCCTACGAGCAGTACTTC	CSATGSYEQYF
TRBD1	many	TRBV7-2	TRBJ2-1	TGTGCCAGCAGCATCAGACAGGGATCCTACAATGAGCAGTTCTTC	CASSIRQGSYNEQFF
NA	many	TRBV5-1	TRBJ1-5	TGCGCCAGCAGCCGCGACAAGAAGAATCAGCCCCAGCATTTT	CASSRDKKNQPQHF
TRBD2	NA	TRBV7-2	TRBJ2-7	TGTGCCAGCAGCTTAGCGGGAGGGCCCCCTTCCTACGAGCAGTACTTC	CASSLAGGPPSYEQYF
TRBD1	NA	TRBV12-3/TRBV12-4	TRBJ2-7	TGTGCCTTCAGTAAAACAGGGGGCAGGGCACCCAATTTCGGCTACGAGCAGTACTTC	CAFSKTGGRAPNFGYEQYF
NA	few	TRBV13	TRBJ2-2	TGTGCCAGCAGCTTACTATTCAGGACAAACACCGGGGAGCTGTTTTTT	CASSLLFRTNTGELFF
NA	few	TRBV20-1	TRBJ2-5	TGCAGTGGACTAATTGCAGGTCAAGAGACCCAGTACTTC	CSGLIAGQETQYF
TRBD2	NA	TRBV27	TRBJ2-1	TGTGCCAGCAGTTTGAGGCTAGCGGGAGGCGACTTCTACAATGAGCAGTTCTTC	CASSLRLAGGDFYNEQFF
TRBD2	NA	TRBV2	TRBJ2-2	TGTGCCAGCAGTGACGCGGGAGGGAACACCGGGGAGCTGTTTTTT	CASSDAGGNTGELFF
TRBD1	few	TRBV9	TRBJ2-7	TGTGCCAGCAGCGTAGGTATTGGACAGGGGGGCCACGAGCAGTACTTC	CASSVGIGQGGHEQYF
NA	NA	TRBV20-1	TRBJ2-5	TGCAGTGCGTACCGGGATCCACAAGAGACCCAGTACTTC	CSAYRDPQETQYF
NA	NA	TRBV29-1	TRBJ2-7	TGCAGCGTTCGGGTCGCGCGGGTTAGCTCCTACGAGCAGTACTTC	CSVRVARVSSYEQYF
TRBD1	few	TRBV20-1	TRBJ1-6	TGCAGTGCTAGAAGCGGGACAGCTACTTCACCCCTCCACTTT	CSARSGTATSPLHF
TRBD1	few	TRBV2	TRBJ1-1	TGTGCCAGTCTCTCGACAGGGACGGACACTGAAGCTTTCTTT	CASLSTGTDTEAFF
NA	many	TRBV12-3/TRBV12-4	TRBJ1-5	TGTGCCAGCAGTAAGGACAGATTACACAATCAGCCCCAGCATTTT	CASSKDRLHNQPQHF
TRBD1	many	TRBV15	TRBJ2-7	TGTGCCACCAGCGGACAACAGGGGTCCTACGAGCAGTACTTC	CATSGQQGSYEQYF
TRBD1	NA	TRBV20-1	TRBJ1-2	TGCAGTGCTAGGATTACCGGGACAGGGAGAGTCAATGGCTACACCTTC	CSARITGTGRVNGYTF
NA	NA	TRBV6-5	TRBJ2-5	TGTGCCAGCCTTATAGGGGAGACCCAGTACTTC	CASLIGETQYF
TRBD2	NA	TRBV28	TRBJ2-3	TGTGCCAGCACATCGCTTGGACTAGCGGGGATATCAGATACGCAGTATTTT	CASTSLGLAGISDTQYF
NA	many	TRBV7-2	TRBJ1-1	TGTGCCAGCAGCCTGACGGCTATGGCTTTCTTT	CASSLTAMAFF
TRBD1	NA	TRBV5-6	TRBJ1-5	TGTGCCAGCAGCTTGGGAGACAGGGGGCGCGGTGGCAATCAGCCCCAGCATTTT	CASSLGDRGRGGNQPQHF
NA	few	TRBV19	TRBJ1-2	TGTGCCAGCCGGGACCGGTTCTATGGCTACACCTTC	CASRDRFYGYTF
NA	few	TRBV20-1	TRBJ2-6	TGCAGTGCTAGAGGTTGGGTTTCTGGGGCCAACGTCCTGACTTTC	CSARGWVSGANVLTF
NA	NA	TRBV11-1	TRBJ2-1	TGTGCCAGCAGCTCCACTGTGGGCGAGCAGTTCTTC	CASSSTVGEQFF
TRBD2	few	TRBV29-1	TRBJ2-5	TGCAGCGTTGAAGAAGCGGACGGATACACTAGCGGGGGGAGAGAGACCCAGTACTTC	CSVEEADGYTSGGRETQYF
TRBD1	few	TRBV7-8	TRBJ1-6	TGTGCCAGCAGCCTACCAGGGGGCCGGAATTCACCCCTCCACTTT	CASSLPGGRNSPLHF
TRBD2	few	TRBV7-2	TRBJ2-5	TGTGCCAGCAGCTTAGCTCATCTAGCGGGAGGGGGCCAGTACTTC	CASSLAHLAGGGQYF
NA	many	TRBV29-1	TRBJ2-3	TGCAGCGGCTGCAGCGGGAGCACAGATACGCAGTATTTT	CSGCSGSTDTQYF
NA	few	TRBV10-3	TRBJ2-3	TGTGCCATCAGCCCGGGAAGCGTCAGCACAGATACGCAGTATTTT	CAISPGSVSTDTQYF
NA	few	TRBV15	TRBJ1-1	TGTGCCACCAGCACCAGCGATACTGAAGCTTTCTTT	CATSTSDTEAFF
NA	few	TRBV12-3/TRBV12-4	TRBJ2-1	TGTGCCAGCAGTTTAGGGATGCTGGTTAATGAGCAGTTCTTC	CASSLGMLVNEQFF
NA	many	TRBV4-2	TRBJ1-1	TGTGCCAGCAGCCAAGATTCAGGCCTGAACACTGAAGCTTTCTTT	CASSQDSGLNTEAFF
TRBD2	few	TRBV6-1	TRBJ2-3	TGTGCCAGCAGCGCAGGGACTAGCGGGTCCGGACCAGATACGCAGTATTTT	CASSAGTSGSGPDTQYF
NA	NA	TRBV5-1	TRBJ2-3	TGCGCCAGCAGCGGGCTGCTCACAGATACGCAGTATTTT	CASSGLLTDTQYF
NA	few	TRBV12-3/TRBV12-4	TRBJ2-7	TGTGCCAGCAGTTTTGGGCCAGGGGCCGACGAGCAGTACTTC	CASSFGPGADEQYF
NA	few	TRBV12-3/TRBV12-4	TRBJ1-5	TGTGCCAGCAATCAATGGGGGGGTAGCAATCAGCCCCAGCATTTT	CASNQWGGSNQPQHF
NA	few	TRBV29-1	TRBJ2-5	TGCAGCGTTGATTGGACTGAACGGGAAGAGACCCAGTACTTC	CSVDWTEREETQYF
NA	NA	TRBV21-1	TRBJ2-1	TGTGCCAGCAGGAATCATACTAGCGGGGTGTCCTACAATGAGCAGTTCTTC	CASRNHTSGVSYNEQFF
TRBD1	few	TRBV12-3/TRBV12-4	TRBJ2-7	TGTGCCAGCAGACGACAGGGAGAATTTTGGCAGCAGTACTTC	CASRRQGEFWQQYF
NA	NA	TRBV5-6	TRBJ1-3	TGTGCCAGCAGCTTAACAGGGAGCGGTTTCGGAAACACCATATATTTT	CASSLTGSGFGNTIYF
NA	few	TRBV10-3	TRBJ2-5	TGTGCCATCAGTACCAGGGGACGCGAGACCCAGTACTTC	CAISTRGRETQYF
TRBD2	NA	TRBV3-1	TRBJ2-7	TGTGCCAGCAGCCCCCGGACTAGCGGGACGAGAACCTACGAGCAGTACTTC	CASSPRTSGTRTYEQYF
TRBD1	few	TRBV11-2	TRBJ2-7	TGTGCCAGCAGCTACGGGACAGGCCGGGCCTACGAGCAGTACTTC	CASSYGTGRAYEQYF
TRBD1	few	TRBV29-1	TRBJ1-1	TGCAGCGTGGACCCGGGACAGGGAAACACTGAAGCTTTCTTT	CSVDPGQGNTEAFF